This T cell receptor (beta chain) was profiled in a study of T cells in localized non-small cell lung cancer. Some clones are missing from TCRdb's copy, which holds only in-frame ones; the method was immunoSEQ multiplex PCR. The sample holds tens of thousands of clones, approximately 90% seen once. V was shortened by 4 bases and J by 7 bases, with 13 bases between the two germline ends. The CDR3 runs to 14 residues. Germline V CDR1 and CDR2: SNHLY, FYNNEI. Study conclusions and caveats: Longer survival (overall) was linked to higher T cell density in blood.

This clone was seen a single time. The target antigen is unknown. The sequences come from peripheral blood, collected before any cancer treatment. The V and J genes are TRBV2 and TRBJ2-2, with a tentative D call TRBD2 (5 bases). This receptor was obtained from a male donor older than 55 with stage III squamous cell lung carcinoma. CDR3 sequence: CASSGGLAGGELFF. The CDR3 nucleotides read TGTGCCAGCAGTGGAGGCCTAGCTGGCGGGGAGCTGTTTTTT. The full variable domain, with the rest looked up from reference TRBV2 and TRBJ2-2, is EPEVTQTPSHQVTQMGQEVILRCVPISNHLYFYWYRQILGQKVEFLVSFYNNEISEKSEIFDDQFSVERPDGSNFTLKIRSTKLEDSAMYFCASSGGLAGGELFFGEGSRLTVL.